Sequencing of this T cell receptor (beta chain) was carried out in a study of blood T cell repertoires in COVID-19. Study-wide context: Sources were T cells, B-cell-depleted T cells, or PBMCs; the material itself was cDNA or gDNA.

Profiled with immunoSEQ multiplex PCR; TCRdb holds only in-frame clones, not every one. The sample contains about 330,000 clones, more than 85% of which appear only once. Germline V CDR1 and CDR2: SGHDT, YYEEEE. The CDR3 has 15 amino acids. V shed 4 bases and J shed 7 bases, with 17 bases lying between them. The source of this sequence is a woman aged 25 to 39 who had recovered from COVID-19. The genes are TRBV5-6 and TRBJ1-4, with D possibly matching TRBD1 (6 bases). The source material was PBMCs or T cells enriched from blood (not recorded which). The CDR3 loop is CASSPRGARGEKLFF. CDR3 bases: TGTGCCAGCAGCCCACGGGGGGCAAGGGGTGAAAAACTGTTTTTT. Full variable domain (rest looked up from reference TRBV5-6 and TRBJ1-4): DAGVTQSPTHLIKTRGQQVTLRCSPKSGHDTVSWYQQALGQGPQFIFQYYEEEERQRGNFPDRFSGHQFPNYSSELNVNALLLGDSALYLCASSPRGARGEKLFFGSGTQLSVL.